The clone carrying this TCR beta chain counts as medium-sized. One entry per CDR3 protein results from TCRdb running MiXCR on the reads. The table shows over 10,000 distinct CDR3 sequences, with 18% occurring only once. In germline, CDR1 is SGHDT, CDR2 YYEEEE. CDR3 length equals 17 residues. The ends were cut back, 4 bases at V and 4 bases at J, with 20 bases in the middle. The record originates from a study of liver allograft versus peripheral blood T cells. At the level of the study: Repertoires from peripheral blood of liver transplant recipients were compared with those inside their transplanted livers.

The V and J genes are TRBV5-6 and TRBJ1-4, with TRBD1 as a possible D gene (5 bases). The TCR comes from a human patient who had a liver transplant. Some T cells could come from the graft donor. CDR3 residues: CASSAGGYWAYNEKLFF. The DNA for the CDR3 is TGTGCCAGCAGCGCGGGGGGGTATTGGGCATATAATGAAAAACTGTTTTTT.